Following are 3 T cell receptor beta chains from one sample sequenced in a study of shared clonotypes between healthy human individuals. This table comes from immunoSEQ multiplex PCR, and its TCRdb copy is limited to in-frame clones, with some not included. The sample consists of under 650,000 clones, about 96% of them appearing once. The specimen was naive CD4+ T cells sorted from blood. Sample subset: CD45RA+ positively selected. All receptors derive from a woman aged 25 to 39 in good health.

The rearrangement links TRBV18 to TRBJ2-7, with TRBD1 identical over 8 bases. CDR1 and CDR2 from the germline V gene are KGHSH and LQKENI. With 5 bases clipped from V and 4 bases from J, the junction kept 4 bases outside the gene matches. The length of the CDR3 is 13 residues. The CDR3 region has the DNA TGTGCCAGCTCATGGGACAGGCCATACGAGCAGTACTTC. Translation: CASSWDRPYEQYF.

The rearrangement uses TRBV4-1 and TRBJ2-1; perhaps D is TRBD1 or TRBD2 (6 bases each). CDR1 MGHRA and CDR2 YSYEKL come from the germline V gene. V was shortened by 4 bases and J by 6 bases, with 22 bases between the two germline ends. The CDR3 spans 17 residues. CDR3 DNA sequence: TGCGCCAGCAGCCCCGGAAGGGGGGCTAGGCGATTCAATGAGCAGTTCTTC. It codes for CASSPGRGARRFNEQFF.

This chain connects TRBV28 to TRBJ2-7, with D maybe TRBD2 (6 bases). CDR1 is MDHEN and CDR2 is SYDVKM in the germline V gene. This CDR3 is 13 amino acids long. V lost 8 bases and J 3 bases, leaving 14 bases between the germline ends. Here the CDR3 reads CASEAGRLYEQYF. In nucleotides, the CDR3 is TGTGCCAGCGAAGCGGGCCGCCTCTACGAGCAGTACTTC.